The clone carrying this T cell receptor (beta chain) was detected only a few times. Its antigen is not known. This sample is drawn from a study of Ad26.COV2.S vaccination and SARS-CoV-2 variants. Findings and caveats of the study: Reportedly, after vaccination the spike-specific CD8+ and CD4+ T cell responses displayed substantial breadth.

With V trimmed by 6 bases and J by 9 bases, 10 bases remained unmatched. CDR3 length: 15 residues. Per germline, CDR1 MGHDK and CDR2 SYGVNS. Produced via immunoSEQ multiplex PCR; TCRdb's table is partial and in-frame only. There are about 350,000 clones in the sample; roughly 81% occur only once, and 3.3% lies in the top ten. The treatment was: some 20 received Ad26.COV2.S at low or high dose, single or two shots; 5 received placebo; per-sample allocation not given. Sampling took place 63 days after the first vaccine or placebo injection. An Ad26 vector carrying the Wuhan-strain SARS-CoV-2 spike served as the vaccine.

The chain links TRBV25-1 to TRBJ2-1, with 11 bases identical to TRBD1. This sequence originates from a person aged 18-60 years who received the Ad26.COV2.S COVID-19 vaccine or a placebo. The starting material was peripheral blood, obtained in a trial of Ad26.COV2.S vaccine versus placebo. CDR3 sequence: CASRGPGQGGVEQFF. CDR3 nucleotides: TGTGCCAGCAGGGGACCGGGACAGGGGGGGGTTGAGCAGTTCTTC.